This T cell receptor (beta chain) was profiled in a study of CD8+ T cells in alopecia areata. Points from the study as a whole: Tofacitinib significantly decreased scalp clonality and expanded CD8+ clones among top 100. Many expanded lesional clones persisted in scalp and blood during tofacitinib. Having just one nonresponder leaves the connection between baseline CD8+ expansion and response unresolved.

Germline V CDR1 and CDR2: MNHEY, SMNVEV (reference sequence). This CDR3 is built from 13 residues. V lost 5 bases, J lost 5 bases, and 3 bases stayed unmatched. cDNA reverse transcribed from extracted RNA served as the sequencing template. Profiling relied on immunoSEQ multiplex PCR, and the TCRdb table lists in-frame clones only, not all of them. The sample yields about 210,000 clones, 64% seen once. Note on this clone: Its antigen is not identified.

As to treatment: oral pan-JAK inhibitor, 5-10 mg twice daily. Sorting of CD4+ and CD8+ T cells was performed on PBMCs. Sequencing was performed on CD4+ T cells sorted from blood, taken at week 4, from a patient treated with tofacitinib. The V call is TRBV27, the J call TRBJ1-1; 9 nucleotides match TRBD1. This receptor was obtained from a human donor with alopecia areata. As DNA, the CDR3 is TGTGCCAGCAGTCGACAGGGGGGGACTGAAGCTTTCTTT. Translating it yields CASSRQGGTEAFF.